This T cell receptor beta chain was recorded in a study of cytomegalovirus exposure and HLA in healthy donors. This CDR3 region has 15 residues. Germline loops: CDR1 SGHVS, CDR2 FQNEAQ. The V and J ends lost 1 base and 6 bases respectively, with 12 bases between them. Findings and caveats of the study: Rates of TCR association differed by HLA locus in a later analysis, with DRB1 highest and HLA-C lowest.

In the PCR, 60 Vbeta and 13 Jbeta primers were used. TCRdb keeps only in-frame clones here, not all; method: immunoSEQ multiplex PCR. The table lists some 120,000 clones, over 8% of them singletons, with 2.5% to 3.5% in the top ten. As regards this clone: As yet, its antigen is unknown.

The sequence derives from a man aged 25-40 years in good health and CMV-seronegative. Sequenced: PBMCs. This rearrangement joins TRBV7-8 to TRBJ1-4; the D gene is possibly TRBD1 (5 bases). The CDR3 DNA follows: TGTGCCAGCAGCTTAGGGGGCGGAGGGGATGAAAAACTGTTTTTT. Amino acid sequence: CASSLGGGGDEKLFF.